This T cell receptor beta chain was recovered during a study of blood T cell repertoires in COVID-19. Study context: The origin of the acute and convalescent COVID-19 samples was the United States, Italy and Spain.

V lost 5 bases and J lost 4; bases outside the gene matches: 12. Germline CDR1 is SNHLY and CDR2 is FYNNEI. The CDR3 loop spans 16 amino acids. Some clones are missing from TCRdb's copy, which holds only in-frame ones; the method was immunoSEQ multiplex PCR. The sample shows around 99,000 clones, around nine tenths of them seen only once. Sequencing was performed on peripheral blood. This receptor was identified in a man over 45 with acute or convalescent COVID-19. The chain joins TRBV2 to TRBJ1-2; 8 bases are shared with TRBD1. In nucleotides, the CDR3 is TGTGCCAGCAGTTCGGCAGGGGGCGACTCCCTCTATGGCTACACCTTC. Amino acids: CASSSAGGDSLYGYTF.